A selection of T cell receptor beta chains follows, all from one sample in a study of T cells after yellow fever vaccination. TCRdb re-analysed the 5' RACE reads in MiXCR, keeping a single row per CDR3 protein. The repertoire includes roughly 500,000 distinct CDR3 sequences, roughly 21% of them detected once, and about 13% sits in the top ten. Sequencing was performed on PBMCs, taken 15 days after the yellow fever booster vaccination. The source is a man between 25 and 39 years old who received the YFV17D yellow fever vaccine. Each CDR3 is given with its conserved first and last residue. Each record gives: CDR3 length, V gene, CDR3 protein.

CDR3 length: 15
V gene: TRBV28
CDR3 protein: CASSLVGQSSSTLHF

CDR3 length: 18
V gene: TRBV6-2/TRBV6-3
CDR3 protein: CASRYPKALAGIYNEQFF

CDR3 length: 14
V gene: TRBV20-1
CDR3 protein: CSATTGVGANVLTF

CDR3 length: 15
V gene: TRBV20-1
CDR3 protein: CSATGLAGLTDTQYF

CDR3 length: 13
V gene: TRBV6-1
CDR3 protein: CASSSFSRHTQYF

CDR3 length: 15
V gene: TRBV7-2
CDR3 protein: CASSGNRDWDYEQYF

CDR3 length: 11
V gene: TRBV6-6
CDR3 protein: CASGGKNTQYF

CDR3 length: 12
V gene: TRBV7-2
CDR3 protein: CASSLVANEQFF

CDR3 length: 15
V gene: TRBV12-3/TRBV12-4
CDR3 protein: CASVGGWGRNTEAFF

CDR3 length: 17
V gene: TRBV15
CDR3 protein: CATSRPAGVSNGETQYF

CDR3 length: 15
V gene: TRBV10-3
CDR3 protein: CAISELGQSSDTQYF

CDR3 length: 14
V gene: TRBV28
CDR3 protein: CASSLGGPRSSQYF

CDR3 length: 15
V gene: TRBV3-1
CDR3 protein: CASSAGGSSYNEQFF

CDR3 length: 12
V gene: TRBV20-1
CDR3 protein: CSANVSPYEQYF

CDR3 length: 15
V gene: TRBV5-1
CDR3 protein: CASSLAPVGNQPQHF

CDR3 length: 13
V gene: TRBV10-2
CDR3 protein: CASKGGGSDTQYF

CDR3 length: 14
V gene: TRBV25-1
CDR3 protein: CASSVQGAVETQYF